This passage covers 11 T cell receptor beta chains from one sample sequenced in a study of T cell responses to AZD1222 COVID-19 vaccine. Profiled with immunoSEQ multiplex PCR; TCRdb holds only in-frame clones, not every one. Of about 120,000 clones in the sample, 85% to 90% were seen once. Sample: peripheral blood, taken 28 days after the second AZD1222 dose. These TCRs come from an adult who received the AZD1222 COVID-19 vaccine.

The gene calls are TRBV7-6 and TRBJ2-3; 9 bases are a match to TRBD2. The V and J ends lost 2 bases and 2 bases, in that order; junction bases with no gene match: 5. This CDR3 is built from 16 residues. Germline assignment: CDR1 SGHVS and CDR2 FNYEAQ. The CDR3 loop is CASSLNAGGHTDTQYF. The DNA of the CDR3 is TGTGCCAGCAGCTTAAACGCGGGGGGGCACACAGATACGCAGTATTTT.

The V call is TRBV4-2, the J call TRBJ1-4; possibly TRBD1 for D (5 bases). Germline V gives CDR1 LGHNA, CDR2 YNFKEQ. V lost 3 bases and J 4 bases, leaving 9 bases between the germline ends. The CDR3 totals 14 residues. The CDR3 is CASSHGTDNEKLFF. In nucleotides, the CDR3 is TGTGCCAGCAGCCATGGGACGGATAATGAAAAACTGTTTTTT.

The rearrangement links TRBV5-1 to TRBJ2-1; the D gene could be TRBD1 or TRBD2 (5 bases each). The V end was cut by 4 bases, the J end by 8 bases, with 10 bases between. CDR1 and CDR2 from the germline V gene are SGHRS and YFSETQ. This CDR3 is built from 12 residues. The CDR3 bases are TGCGCCAGCAGCGAGGGGACGTATGAGCAGTTCTTC. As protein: CASSEGTYEQFF. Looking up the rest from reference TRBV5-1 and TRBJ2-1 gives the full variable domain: KAGVTQTPRYLIKTRGQQVTLSCSPISGHRSVSWYQQTPGQGLQFLFEYFSETQRNKGNFPGRFSGRQFSNSRSEMNVSTLELGDSALYLCASSEGTYEQFFGPGTRLTVL.

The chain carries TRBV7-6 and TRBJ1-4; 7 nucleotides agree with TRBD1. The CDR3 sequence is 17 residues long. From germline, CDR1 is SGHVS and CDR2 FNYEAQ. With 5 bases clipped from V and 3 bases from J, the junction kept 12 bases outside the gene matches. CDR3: CASSPNSRGLANEKLFF. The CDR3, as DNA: TGTGCCAGCAGCCCCAATTCCAGGGGGTTGGCTAATGAAAAACTGTTTTTT.

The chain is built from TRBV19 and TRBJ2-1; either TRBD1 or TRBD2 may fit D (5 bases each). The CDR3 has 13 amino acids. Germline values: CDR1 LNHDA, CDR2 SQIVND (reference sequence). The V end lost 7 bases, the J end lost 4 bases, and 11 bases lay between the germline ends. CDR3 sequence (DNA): TGTGCCAGTAACGGGGCTCAGTACAATGAGCAGTTCTTC. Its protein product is CASNGAQYNEQFF.

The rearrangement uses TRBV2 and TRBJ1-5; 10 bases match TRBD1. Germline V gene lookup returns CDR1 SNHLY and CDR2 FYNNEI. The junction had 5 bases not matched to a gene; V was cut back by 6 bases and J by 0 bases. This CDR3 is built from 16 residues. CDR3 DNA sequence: TGTGCCAGCAGGCGAGACAGGGGGCCTAGCAATCAGCCCCAGCATTTT. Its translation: CASRRDRGPSNQPQHF.

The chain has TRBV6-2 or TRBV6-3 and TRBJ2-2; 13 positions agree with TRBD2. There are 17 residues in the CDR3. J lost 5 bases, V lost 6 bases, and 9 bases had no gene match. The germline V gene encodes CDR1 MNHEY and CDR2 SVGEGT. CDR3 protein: CASSLLAGGPGTGELFF. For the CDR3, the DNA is TGTGCCAGCAGCCTACTAGCGGGAGGGCCAGGGACCGGGGAGCTGTTTTTT.

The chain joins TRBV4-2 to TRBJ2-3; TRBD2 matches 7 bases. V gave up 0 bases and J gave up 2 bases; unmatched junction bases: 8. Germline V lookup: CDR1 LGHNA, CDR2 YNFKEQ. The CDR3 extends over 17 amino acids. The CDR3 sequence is CASSQEMARGNTDTQYF. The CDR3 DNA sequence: TGTGCCAGCAGCCAAGAGATGGCGCGGGGGAACACAGATACGCAGTATTTT.

Written as DNA, the CDR3 is TGCGCCAGCAGAGGGGAGGTCACAATGGGGTTTAATCAGCCCCAGCATTTT. This encodes CASRGEVTMGFNQPQHF. The rearrangement links TRBV4-1 to TRBJ1-5; TRBD1 is a possible D gene (5 bases). The V end was cut by 6 bases, the J end by 4 bases, with 22 bases between. This CDR3 has 17 amino acids. Germline CDR1 is MGHRA and CDR2 is YSYEKL.

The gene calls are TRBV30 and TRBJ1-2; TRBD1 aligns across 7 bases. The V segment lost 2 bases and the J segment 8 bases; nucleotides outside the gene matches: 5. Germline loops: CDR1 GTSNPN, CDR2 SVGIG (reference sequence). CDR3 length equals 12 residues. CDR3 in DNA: TGTGCCTGGAGTAAAAGGGGGCTCGGCTACACCTTC. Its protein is CAWSKRGLGYTF.

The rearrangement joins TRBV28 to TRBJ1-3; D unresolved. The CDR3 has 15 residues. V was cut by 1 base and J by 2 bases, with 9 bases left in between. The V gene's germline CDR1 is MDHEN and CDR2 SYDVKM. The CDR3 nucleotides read TGTGCCAGCAGTTTATCAGTGGGGACTGGAAACACCATATATTTT. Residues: CASSLSVGTGNTIYF. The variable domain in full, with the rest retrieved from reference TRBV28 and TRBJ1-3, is DVKVTQSSRYLVKRTGEKVFLECVQDMDHENMFWYRQDPGLGLRLIYFSYDVKMKEKGDIPEGYSVSREKKERFSLILESASTNQTSMYLCASSLSVGTGNTIYFGEGSWLTVV.